In this sample, the clone carrying this T cell receptor (beta chain) turned up many times. Its specificity is unknown. The sample is drawn from a study of blood T cells in healthy people across ages. About the research overall: Per every two T cells, about one barcoded beta molecule was captured by template switching. General study points: Compared with aged donors, long-lived donors showed fewer expanded clones, suggesting selection.

Germline loops: CDR1 MGHRA, CDR2 YSYEKL. The CDR3 length is 13 residues. The V end was cut by 0 bases, the J end by 4 bases, with 5 bases between. A sample-barcoded 5' primer and a J-beta primer mix were used in a second PCR of roughly 7 to 11 cycles. CDR3-containing paired-end reads numbering at least 2.5 million came from each sample. From the 5' RACE reads, TCRdb called clonotypes with MiXCR, one entry per CDR3 protein. In the table there are about 1.6 million distinct CDR3 sequences, around 35% of which are singletons. Per sample, a minimum of 6 million PBMCs were isolated. Sequenced: blood. The source is a woman aged 25 to 45 in good health. The chain has TRBV4-1 and TRBJ2-3; D call uncertain. The CDR3, as DNA: TGCGCCAGCAGCCAAGATTGGTCAGATACGCAGTATTTT. This codes for CASSQDWSDTQYF.